The 25 T cell receptor beta chains below all came from one sample that was sequenced in a study of T-cell reconstitution after alpha-beta-depleted transplantation in children. Unique molecular identifiers were used to barcode this TCRbeta library. Using its own MiXCR run on the PCR reads, TCRdb lists one record per CDR3 protein. Of about 600,000 distinct CDR3 sequences listed, 23% are singletons. Sample: PBMCs, mostly from graft donor cells, taken 360 days after TCRalphabeta/CD19-depleted stem cell transplant. These receptors all stem from a boy in the first two years of life who had a stem cell transplant for acute myeloid leukemia, so the T cells may come from the graft donor.

The rearrangement links TRBV5-1 to TRBJ2-2; maybe TRBD2 (5 bases). Per germline, CDR1 SGHRS and CDR2 YFSETQ. The CDR3 is 13 residues long. Trimming took 1 base from V and 6 from J, leaving 7 bases between them. CDR3 sequence (DNA): TGCGCCAGCAGCTTGATGAGGGCCGGGGAGCTGTTTTTT. Translated: CASSLMRAGELFF. Using reference TRBV5-1 and TRBJ2-2 for the parts outside the CDR3, the full variable domain is KAGVTQTPRYLIKTRGQQVTLSCSPISGHRSVSWYQQTPGQGLQFLFEYFSETQRNKGNFPGRFSGRQFSNSRSEMNVSTLELGDSALYLCASSLMRAGELFFGEGSRLTVL.

This rearrangement joins TRBV6-5 to TRBJ2-5; D unresolved. Germline CDR1 reads MNHEY; CDR2 reads SVGAGI. This CDR3 spans 12 amino acids. The V and J ends lost 6 bases and 5 bases respectively, with 10 bases between them. CDR3 amino acids: CASRSNGETQYF. The DNA of the CDR3 is TGTGCCAGCAGGTCGAATGGGGAGACCCAGTACTTC.

The chain uses TRBV10-3 and TRBJ2-3; TRBD2 matches at 13 bases. Trimming at V came to 4 bases and at J to 0 bases, leaving 1 base not matched to a gene. Germline V gives CDR1 ENHRY, CDR2 SYGVKD. There are 16 residues in the CDR3. This chain's CDR3 is CAISVGLAGSTDTQYF. The DNA for the CDR3 is TGTGCCATCAGTGTGGGACTAGCGGGGAGCACAGATACGCAGTATTTT.

The V gene is TRBV12-3 or TRBV12-4, the J gene TRBJ2-1, with D unclear. The CDR3 has 13 residues. Trimming shortened V by 7 bases and J by 8 bases, and 15 bases separated the two germline ends. For the CDR3, the DNA is TGTGCCAGCACCCCGAACCCCGGTGATGAGCAGTTCTTC. It yields the protein CASTPNPGDEQFF.

The rearrangement uses TRBV27 and TRBJ2-1; D not certain. Germline V CDR1 and CDR2: MNHEY, SMNVEV (reference sequence). The CDR3 consists of 12 residues. Trimming removed 5 bases from V and 6 bases from J, with 8 bases in between. CDR3 in DNA: TGTGCCAGCAGTGGCCCCAGCAATGAGCAGTTCTTC. Encoded protein: CASSGPSNEQFF.

The V and J genes are TRBV28 and TRBJ1-2; TRBD1 matches 10 bases. The CDR3 has 14 residues. Germline lookup yields CDR1 MDHEN and CDR2 SYDVKM. V was clipped by 9 bases and J by 4 bases; unmatched bases: 8. The CDR3 is CASRQGAGIYGYTF. In nucleotides, the CDR3 is TGTGCCAGTCGACAGGGGGCGGGGATCTATGGCTACACCTTC.

This chain links TRBV20-1 with TRBJ2-1, with D perhaps assigned TRBD1 or TRBD2 (6 bases each). Germline V gives CDR1 DFQATT, CDR2 SNEGSKA (reference sequence). There are 13 residues in the CDR3. The V end lost 0 bases, the J end lost 9 bases, and 12 bases lay between the germline ends. Here the CDR3 reads CSARDPGAGEQFF. CDR3 bases: TGCAGTGCTAGAGATCCGGGGGCAGGTGAGCAGTTCTTC.

As for this clonotype: It may be a read error: a sequence one base away is much more abundant. V usage is TRBV5-1 and J usage is TRBJ2-7; the match to TRBD1 covers 7 bases. Per germline, CDR1 SGHRS and CDR2 YFSETQ. The CDR3 has 15 amino acids. In DNA, the CDR3 is TGCGCCAGCAGCTCCGGGACAGCGAGCTCCCACGAGCAGTACGTC. Translated: CASSSGTASSHEQYV.

The chain is built from TRBV20-1 and TRBJ2-3, with TRBD2 matching 8 bases. The CDR3 has 16 amino acids. The germline gives CDR1 DFQATT, CDR2 SNEGSKA (reference sequence). V was clipped by 1 base and J by 2 bases; unmatched bases: 8. The CDR3 region has the DNA TGCAGTGCTAGAGTAGGCCGGGGGGGTCTCACAGATACGCAGTATTTT. Translated, it gives CSARVGRGGLTDTQYF.

This clonotype has at least ten counts. This chain connects TRBV10-3 to TRBJ2-5; D gene ambiguous. V shed 2 bases and J shed 5 bases, with 15 bases lying between them. The CDR3 totals 15 residues. Germline V gives CDR1 ENHRY, CDR2 SYGVKD. CDR3 nucleotides: TGTGCCATCAGTGAGGAACTGGGGATGGGGGAGACCCAGTACTTC. Translated, it gives CAISEELGMGETQYF.

This chain links TRBV29-1 with TRBJ1-2, with D possibly TRBD1 on 5 matching bases. CDR1 SQVTM and CDR2 ANQGSEA come from the germline V gene. The CDR3 has 11 residues. Trimming stripped 4 bases from V and 7 bases from J, with 10 bases between. The CDR3 bases are TGCAGCGTTGTCGGGGCAGGTGGCTACACCTTC. It codes for CSVVGAGGYTF.

The chain couples TRBV18 to TRBJ2-2; a weak D match, TRBD2 (5 bases). CDR1 and CDR2 from the germline V gene are KGHSH and LQKENI. There are 16 residues in the CDR3. V lost 2 bases, J lost 1 base, and 11 bases lay in between. The CDR3 DNA reads TGTGCCAGCTCACCAAGCGGACGGATGAACACCGGGGAGCTGTTTTTT. Residues: CASSPSGRMNTGELFF.

The chain couples TRBV12-3 or TRBV12-4 to TRBJ2-7; TRBD2 matches 14 bases. The length of the CDR3 is 14 residues. J was trimmed by 4 bases and V by 5 bases; bases with no gene match: 1. Here the CDR3 reads CASSRTSGGYEQYF. CDR3 nucleotide sequence: TGTGCCAGCAGTAGGACTAGCGGGGGGTACGAGCAGTACTTC.

This clonotype appeared many times. The rearrangement joins TRBV7-2 to TRBJ1-1, with 9 nucleotides matching TRBD1. V shed 3 bases, J shed 7 bases, and the junction held 9 bases outside the gene matches. Germline assignment: CDR1 SGHTA and CDR2 FQGNSA. The CDR3 consists of 15 residues. The CDR3 DNA sequence: TGTGCCAGCAGCTTTCCTCCCGGGACAGGGATTGAAGCTTTCTTT. This encodes CASSFPPGTGIEAFF.

This clonotype was counted many times. The V call is TRBV27, the J call TRBJ2-7; D may be TRBD2 (7 bases). V lost 2 bases and J 1 base, leaving 15 bases between the germline ends. This CDR3 is 16 amino acids long. Germline V gene lookup returns CDR1 MNHEY and CDR2 SMNVEV (reference sequence). The CDR3 loop reads CASSLRGGVPSYEQYF. The DNA for the CDR3 is TGTGCCAGCAGTTTAAGGGGGGGGGTACCTTCCTACGAGCAGTACTTC.

This clonotype has only a few counts. The V call is TRBV10-3, the J call TRBJ1-4; D is uncertain. V dropped 8 bases and J dropped 0 bases, with 13 bases sitting between them. Germline V gene data show CDR1 as ENHRY and CDR2 as SYGVKD. The CDR3 extends over 15 amino acids. The CDR3 nucleotides are TGTGCCATCTCCCGCGCCGCCTCAACTAATGAAAAACTGTTTTTT. Amino acid sequence: CAISRAASTNEKLFF.

This clonotype was observed at least ten times. CDR3 DNA: TGCAGCGTTAGTAACAGACTCACAGATACGCAGTATTTT. It specifies CSVSNRLTDTQYF. The rearrangement joins TRBV29-1 to TRBJ2-3; D gene uncertain. The CDR3 spans 13 residues. Germline CDR1 SQVTM, CDR2 ANQGSEA. The V and J ends lost 5 bases and 2 bases respectively, with 11 bases between them.

The gene calls are TRBV10-3 and TRBJ1-3; TRBD1 matches 11 bases. The junction had 14 bases not matched to a gene; V was cut back by 10 bases and J by 3 bases. Per germline, CDR1 ENHRY and CDR2 SYGVKD. The CDR3 is 17 amino acids. For the CDR3, the DNA is TGTGCCACCCGACCGGGGACAGGGGGTTTTTATGGAAACACCATATATTTT. It specifies CATRPGTGGFYGNTIYF.

This clonotype was seen at least ten times. The J gene is TRBJ1-4, the V gene TRBV20-1; possible D gene TRBD1, 6 bases. The V end was cut by 5 bases, the J end by 3 bases, with 10 bases between. The CDR3 length is 13 residues. CDR1 is DFQATT, CDR2 SNEGSKA, per germline (reference sequence). The CDR3 DNA reads as TGCAGTGCTGCCCGGACAGCTAATGAAAAACTGTTTTTT. It codes for CSAARTANEKLFF.

The chain couples TRBV20-1 to TRBJ2-2; D gene uncertain. CDR1 and CDR2 (germline): DFQATT, SNEGSKA (reference sequence). V lost 3 bases and J 1 base, leaving 9 bases between the germline ends. CDR3 length: 14 residues. CDR3 DNA: TGCAGTGCTAGTCGTCCAGAGAACACCGGGGAGCTGTTTTTT. Amino acid sequence: CSASRPENTGELFF.

The chain uses TRBV27 and TRBJ2-6; D is possibly TRBD1 (5 bases). Germline V gene lookup returns CDR1 MNHEY and CDR2 SMNVEV (reference sequence). The CDR3 sequence is 16 residues long. Trimming left V 5 bases short and J 0 bases short, with 11 bases between. The CDR3 coding sequence is TGTGCCAGCAGTGGCCCTAGGGGCTCTGGGGCCAACGTCCTGACTTTC. Amino acids: CASSGPRGSGANVLTF.

The chain employs TRBV20-1 and TRBJ2-1; D is undetermined. V lost 6 bases and J lost 11, with 14 bases in between. Germline V gene lookup returns CDR1 DFQATT and CDR2 SNEGSKA (reference sequence). The length of the CDR3 is 11 residues. In DNA form, the CDR3 reads TGCAGTGCCCGATACCAATCCCAGCAGTTCTTC. Its translation: CSARYQSQQFF.

This clonotype was seen only a few times. The V gene is TRBV11-2, the J gene TRBJ2-7, with 9 bases aligning to TRBD2. Germline values: CDR1 SGHAT, CDR2 FQNNGV. The CDR3 sequence is 20 residues long. With 4 bases clipped from V and 1 base from J, the junction kept 20 bases outside the gene matches. This chain's CDR3 is CASSYGLSGGGQGRSYEQYF. As DNA, the CDR3 is TGTGCCAGCAGCTACGGGCTTAGCGGGGGTGGCCAGGGACGTTCCTACGAGCAGTACTTC.

This clonotype was counted only a few times. This rearrangement joins TRBV20-1 to TRBJ2-1; 9 nucleotides align to TRBD1. CDR3 length: 16 amino acids. From germline, CDR1 is DFQATT and CDR2 SNEGSKA (reference sequence). J gave up 2 bases and V 5 bases, and 10 bases lay outside the gene matches. The CDR3, as DNA: TGCAGTGCTGCGACCTTCCGGGACAGGGCCTACAATGAGCAGTTCTTC. Translation gives CSAATFRDRAYNEQFF.

This clonotype was observed a few times. CDR3 amino acids: CASSPRQGGGSPLHF. In DNA form, the CDR3 reads TGTGCCAGCAGCCCCCGACAGGGAGGAGGTTCACCCCTCCACTTT. The V gene is TRBV9, the J gene TRBJ1-6; 7 bases map to TRBD1. V shed 4 bases, J shed 9 bases, and the junction held 10 bases outside the gene matches. Germline CDR1 and CDR2: SGDLS and YYNGEE. The CDR3 is 15 residues long.